Sequencing of this T cell receptor beta chain was carried out in a study of PD-L1 blockade in urothelial cancer. Study results and caveats: More expansion of tumor-associated blood clones, seen at 3 weeks, marked durable-benefit patients.

The CDR3 runs 13 residues. The V gene's germline CDR1 is MRHNA and CDR2 SNTAGT. V shed 9 bases, J shed 6 bases, and the junction held 5 bases outside the gene matches. This clone was detected once. What it recognizes is unknown. Sequencing used immunoSEQ multiplex PCR; TCRdb keeps in-frame clones, though not all of them. The profile shows about 51,000 clones, approximately 86% of them singletons. Time point denoted: pretreatment peripheral blood. The study collected 1 to 8 samples per patient, pretreatment and on-treatment. The gene calls are TRBV6-4 and TRBJ2-3; TRBD2 matches 11 bases. Sequences were derived from PBMCs, sampled around atezolizumab (anti-PD-L1) treatment. The sequence came from a man in his 60s with urothelial cancer. CDR3: CASSGGAEDTQYF. Written as DNA, the CDR3 is TGTGCCAGTAGCGGGGGGGCCGAGGATACGCAGTATTTT.